The source of this T cell receptor beta chain is a study of T cells after yellow fever vaccination. General observations from the study: There was a small share of clonotypes that showed up in both the CD4 and CD8 compartments.

This clonotype has more than one count but fewer than ten. Its cognate antigen is unknown. The CDR3 covers 15 residues. Germline V lookup: CDR1 DFQATT, CDR2 SNEGSKA (reference sequence). V was cut by 1 base and J by 6 bases, with 17 bases left in between. Each CDR3 protein gets one entry after TCRdb re-called the 5' RACE reads with MiXCR. The data contain hundreds of thousands of distinct CDR3 sequences, 3% to 4.5% of them singletons. The V gene is TRBV20-1, the J gene TRBJ2-3; possibly TRBD1 or TRBD2 for D (5 bases each). The sample consisted of PBMCs, taken on the day of the yellow fever booster vaccination. This sequence originates from a man between 18 and 35 years old who received the YFV17D yellow fever vaccine. CDR3: CSARVSGTALDTQYF. CDR3 coding DNA: TGCAGTGCTAGAGTCTCTGGGACCGCGCTGGATACGCAGTATTTT.